The clone carrying this T cell receptor beta chain was seen only a few times. As yet, its antigen is unknown. These data are taken from a study of cytomegalovirus exposure and HLA in healthy donors. For the study at large: Within an early data release were about 85 million unique TCRs drawn from HLA-typed donors. Study-wide findings and caveats: A later analysis by the authors found several of the most significant clusters apparently linked to common viral pathogens.

Primers for the PCR totalled 60 Vbeta and 13 Jbeta. Sequencing used immunoSEQ multiplex PCR; TCRdb keeps in-frame clones, though not all of them. The table includes around 210,000 clones, roughly three quarters detected once. This sequence originates from a man between 45 and 60 years old in good health and CMV-seronegative. Sequencing was done on a sample of PBMCs.

The CDR3 coding sequence is TGTGCCAGCAGTCCTCCTGCCGGCGAGCAGTACTTC. Its protein is CASSPPAGEQYF. The rearrangement uses TRBV27 and TRBJ2-7; no reliable D call. Germline V gene lookup returns CDR1 MNHEY and CDR2 SMNVEV (reference sequence). This CDR3 region has 12 residues. Trimming cost V 5 bases and J 6 bases, with 11 bases left between them.